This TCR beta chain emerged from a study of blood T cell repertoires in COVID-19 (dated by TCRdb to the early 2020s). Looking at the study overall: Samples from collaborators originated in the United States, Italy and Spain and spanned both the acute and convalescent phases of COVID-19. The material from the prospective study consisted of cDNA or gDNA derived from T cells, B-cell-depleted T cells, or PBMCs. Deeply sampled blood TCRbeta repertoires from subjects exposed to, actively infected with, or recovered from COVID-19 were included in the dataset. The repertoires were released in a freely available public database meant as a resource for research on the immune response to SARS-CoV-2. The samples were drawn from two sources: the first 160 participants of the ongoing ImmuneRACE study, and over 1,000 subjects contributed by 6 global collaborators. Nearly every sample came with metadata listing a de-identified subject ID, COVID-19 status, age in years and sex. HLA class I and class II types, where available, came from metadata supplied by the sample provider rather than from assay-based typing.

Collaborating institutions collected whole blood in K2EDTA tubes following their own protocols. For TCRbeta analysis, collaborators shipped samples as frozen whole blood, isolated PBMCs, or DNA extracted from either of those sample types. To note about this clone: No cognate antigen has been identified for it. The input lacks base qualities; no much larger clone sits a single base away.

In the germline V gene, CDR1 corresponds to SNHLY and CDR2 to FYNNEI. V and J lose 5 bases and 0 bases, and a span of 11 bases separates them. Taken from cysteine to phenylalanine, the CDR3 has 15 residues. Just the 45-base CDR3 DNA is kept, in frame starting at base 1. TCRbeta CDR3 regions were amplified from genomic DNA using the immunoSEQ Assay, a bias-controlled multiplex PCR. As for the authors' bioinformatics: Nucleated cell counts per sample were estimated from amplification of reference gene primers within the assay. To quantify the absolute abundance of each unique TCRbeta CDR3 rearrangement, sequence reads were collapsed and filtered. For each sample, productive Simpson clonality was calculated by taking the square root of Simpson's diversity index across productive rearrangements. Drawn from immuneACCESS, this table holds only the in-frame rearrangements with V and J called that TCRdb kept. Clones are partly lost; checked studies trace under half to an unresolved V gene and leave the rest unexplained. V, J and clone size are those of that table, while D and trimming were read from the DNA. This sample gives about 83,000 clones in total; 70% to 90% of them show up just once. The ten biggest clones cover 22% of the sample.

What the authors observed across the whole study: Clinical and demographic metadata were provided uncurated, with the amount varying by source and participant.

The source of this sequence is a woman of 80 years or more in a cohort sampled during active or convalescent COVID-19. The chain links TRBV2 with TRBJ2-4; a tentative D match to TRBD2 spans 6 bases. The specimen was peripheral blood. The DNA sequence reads TGTGCCAGCAGTAACGGGGGAATAGCCAAAAACATTCAGTACTTC. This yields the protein CASSNGGIAKNIQYF. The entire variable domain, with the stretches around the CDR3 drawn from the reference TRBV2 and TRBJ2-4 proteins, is EPEVTQTPSHQVTQMGQEVILRCVPISNHLYFYWYRQILGQKVEFLVSFYNNEISEKSEIFDDQFSVERPDGSNFTLKIRSTKLEDSAMYFCASSNGGIAKNIQYFGAGTRLSVL.